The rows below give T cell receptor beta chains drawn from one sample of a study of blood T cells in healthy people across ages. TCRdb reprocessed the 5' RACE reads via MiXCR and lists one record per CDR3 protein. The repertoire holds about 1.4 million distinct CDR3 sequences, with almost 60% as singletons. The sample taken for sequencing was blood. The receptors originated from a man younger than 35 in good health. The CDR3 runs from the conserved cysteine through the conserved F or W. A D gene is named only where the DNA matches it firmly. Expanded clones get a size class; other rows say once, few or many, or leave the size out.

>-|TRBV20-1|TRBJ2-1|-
TGCAGTGCCCCCCCTCTTCGGGGCTACAATGAGCAGTTCTTC
CSAPPLRGYNEQFF
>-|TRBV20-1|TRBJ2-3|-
TGCAGTGCTTCCCGGGACCCAGCCACAGATACGCAGTATTTT
CSASRDPATDTQYF
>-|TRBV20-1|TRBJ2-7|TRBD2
TGCAGTGCTAGAGATGCTGGGACTAGCGGTACCTACGAGCAGTACTTC
CSARDAGTSGTYEQYF
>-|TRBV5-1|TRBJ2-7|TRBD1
TGCGCCAGCAGCTTTGGGACAGGGAGACCTACCTACGAGCAGTACTTC
CASSFGTGRPTYEQYF
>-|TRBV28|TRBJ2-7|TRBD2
TGTGCCAGCAGTTCGCCGACTAGCGGCTACGAGCAGTACTTC
CASSSPTSGYEQYF
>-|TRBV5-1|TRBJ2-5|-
TGCGCCAGCAGCTTCCAGACAAGACAAGAGACCCAGTACTTC
CASSFQTRQETQYF
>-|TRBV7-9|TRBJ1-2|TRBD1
TGTGCCAGCAGCGCCCGGGACAGGGGGCGAAATGGCTACACCTTC
CASSARDRGRNGYTF
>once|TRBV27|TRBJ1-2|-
TGTGCCAGCAGAAATCCCCACAGCCCTAACTATGGCTACACCTTC
CASRNPHSPNYGYTF
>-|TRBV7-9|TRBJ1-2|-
TGTGCCAGCAGCTTTCAGCAACCAATGGGTTACACCTTC
CASSFQQPMGYTF
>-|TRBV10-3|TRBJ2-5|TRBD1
TGTGCCATCAGTGGATTCGCCGGGACAGACGATCGAGAGACCCAGTACTTC
CAISGFAGTDDRETQYF
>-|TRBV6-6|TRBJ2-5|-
TGTGCCAGCAGTTACAAGCGACTTCCATCGGAGACCCAGTACTTC
CASSYKRLPSETQYF
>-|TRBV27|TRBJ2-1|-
TGTGCCAGCAGTTTAAAGGGGACACCCCGGGGCTTGAGTGAGCAGTTCTTC
CASSLKGTPRGLSEQFF
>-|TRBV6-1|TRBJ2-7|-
TGTGCCAGCAGTTTTGAGACAGGATACTCCTACGAGCAGTACTTC
CASSFETGYSYEQYF
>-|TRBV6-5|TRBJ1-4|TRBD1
TGTGCCAGCAGCCTAGGACAGGGCGGAAAACTGTTTTTT
CASSLGQGGKLFF
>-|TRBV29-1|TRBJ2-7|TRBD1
TGCAGCGTTGAACAACAGGGGCCCTACGAGCAGTACTTC
CSVEQQGPYEQYF
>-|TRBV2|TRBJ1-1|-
TGTGCCAGCAGTTGGCGTTGGGATTGGACTGAAGCTTTCTTT
CASSWRWDWTEAFF
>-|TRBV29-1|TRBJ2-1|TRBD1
TGCAGCGTCGTTACAGGGGAAATTTTGAATGAGCAGTTCTTC
CSVVTGEILNEQFF
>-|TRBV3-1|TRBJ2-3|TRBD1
TGTGCCAGCAGCCAAGTGATATACAGGGGCACTAGCACAGATACGCAGTATTTT
CASSQVIYRGTSTDTQYF
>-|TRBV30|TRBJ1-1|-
TGTGCCTGGAGTGTTAAGGGTCTAGCGGGGAACACTGAAGCTTTCTTT
CAWSVKGLAGNTEAFF